This T cell receptor beta chain emerged from a study of Graves' ophthalmopathy and Graves' hyperthyroidism. Study summary: Peripheral blood collection took place at initial diagnosis, before any treatment. Study findings and constraints: Ophthalmopathy versus stable hyperthyroidism: 13-signature model gave around 90% sensitivity, 70% to 83% specificity. Blood contained most expanded thyroid clonotypes exceeding 0.001 frequency.

As the template, RNA transcripts were used to amplify TCR beta CDR3 regions. The workflow started with a first-round RT-PCR run with HTBI primers and then moved on to a second-round multiplex PCR. TCRdb independently ran MiXCR on the multiplex PCR reads; one entry per CDR3 protein. The sample carries 740,000 or so distinct CDR3 sequences, about 44% recorded once. V lost 4 bases to trimming and J lost 6 bases, with 9 bases between them. The CDR3 is 12 residues long. Per germline, CDR1 PRHDT and CDR2 FYEKMQ (reference sequence). About this clonotype itself: What it recognizes is unknown.

The TCR originated in an adult man with Graves' ophthalmopathy. Sequenced sample: peripheral blood. J is TRBJ1-2 and V is TRBV13; D is possibly TRBD1 (5 bases). In nucleotides, the CDR3 is TGTGCCAGCAGCTCCCCGGGGGATGGCTACACCTTC. It is translated as CASSSPGDGYTF.